Below are 32 T cell receptor beta chains sequenced from a single sample in a study of beta chain features in type 1 diabetes. The authors reverse transcribed all of the isolated RNA, so sequencing captured expressed TCRB transcripts. Sequencing was performed with immunoSEQ multiplex PCR; in TCRdb, only in-frame clones are kept and a portion is missing. The data hold hundreds of thousands of clones, with approximately 10% observed a single time. What was sequenced was naive CD4+ T cells from blood. The receptors here all came from a woman aged 18-30 years in good health.

This clone was seen more than once but under ten times. V and J are TRBV19 and TRBJ2-1; TRBD1 might be the D (6 bases). V was shortened by 1 base and J by 9 bases, with 13 bases between the two germline ends. The CDR3 loop spans 14 amino acids. The germline V gene has CDR1 LNHDA and CDR2 SQIVND (reference sequence). The DNA of the CDR3 is TGTGCCAGTAGTATAGGGCGACAGGTCAGTGAGCAGTTCTTC. This gives the protein CASSIGRQVSEQFF.

This sequence joins TRBV7-2 and TRBJ2-3; D gene ambiguous. CDR1 and CDR2 from the germline V gene are SGHTA and FQGNSA. Trimming took off 2 bases at V and 2 bases at J, with 8 bases between the two ends. The CDR3 is made up of 14 amino acids. For the CDR3, the DNA is TGTGCCAGCAGCTTATCTATCTTCACAGATACGCAGTATTTT. Translation gives CASSLSIFTDTQYF.

This rearrangement joins TRBV7-9 to TRBJ2-7; 8 nucleotides match TRBD1. The junction had 10 bases not matched to a gene; V was cut back by 5 bases and J by 4 bases. The CDR3 covers 15 residues. Germline V CDR1 and CDR2: SEHNR, FQNEAQ (reference sequence). The CDR3 loop reads CASSPRGLSGYEQYF. In DNA, the CDR3 is TGTGCCAGCAGCCCCAGGGGGCTGAGTGGTTACGAGCAGTACTTC.

This sequence joins TRBV10-3 and TRBJ1-2, with 7 bases that match TRBD1. V trimming: 4 bases; J trimming: 2 bases; junction bases outside the gene matches: 7. The germline V gene has CDR1 ENHRY and CDR2 SYGVKD. The CDR3 is 15 amino acids. The CDR3 is CAISAQGQPNYGYTF. Here the CDR3 DNA reads TGTGCCATCAGTGCCCAGGGACAGCCCAACTATGGCTACACCTTC.

This clone was counted at least ten times. The chain combines TRBV18 with TRBJ2-1, with D perhaps TRBD2 (5 bases). CDR1 and CDR2 from the germline V gene are KGHSH and LQKENI. The germline V and J ends were trimmed by 4 bases and 5 bases, with 9 bases remaining between them. This CDR3 comprises 13 residues. The CDR3 DNA reads as TGTGCCAGCTCACGCACTAGTGACAATGAGCAGTTCTTC. Amino acid sequence: CASSRTSDNEQFF.

The V gene is TRBV19, the J gene TRBJ2-1; D gene uncertain. Germline lookup yields CDR1 LNHDA and CDR2 SQIVND (reference sequence). The CDR3 is made up of 13 amino acids. With 7 bases removed from V and 7 bases from J, the gap between germline ends came to 14 bases. The CDR3 DNA sequence: TGTGCCAGTATAGGGTTCCCCGGGAATGAGCAGTTCTTC. Protein sequence: CASIGFPGNEQFF. The whole variable domain, filled in from reference TRBV19 and TRBJ2-1, reads DGGITQSPKYLFRKEGQNVTLSCEQNLNHDAMYWYRQDPGQGLRLIYYSQIVNDFQKGDIAEGYSVSREKKESFPLTVTSAQKNPTAFYLCASIGFPGNEQFFGPGTRLTVL.

The chain couples TRBV15 to TRBJ2-4, with D perhaps given as TRBD1 or TRBD2 (6 bases each). Germline V lookup: CDR1 LNHNV, CDR2 YYDKDF (reference sequence). The CDR3 runs to 14 residues. The V end was cut by 5 bases, the J end by 5 bases, with 13 bases between. CDR3 in amino acids: CATSQNREENIQYF. The CDR3 coding sequence is TGTGCCACCAGCCAGAACAGGGAGGAAAACATTCAGTACTTC.

J is TRBJ1-2 and V is TRBV28; D might be TRBD1 (6 bases). V gave up 5 bases and J gave up 4 bases, with 14 bases separating them. Germline values: CDR1 MDHEN, CDR2 SYDVKM. CDR3 size: 14 residues. The chain's CDR3 is CASSPRGQSYGYTF. The CDR3 bases are TGTGCCAGCAGTCCCCGGGGGCAGAGCTATGGCTACACCTTC.

In its sample, this clone was seen a few times. The genes are TRBV14 and TRBJ2-1; D is uncertain. Per germline, CDR1 SGHDN and CDR2 FVKESK. The CDR3 is 14 amino acids. V gave up 1 base and J gave up 4 bases, with 8 bases separating them. This CDR3 is CASSQVAIYNEQFF. CDR3 bases: TGTGCCAGCAGCCAAGTGGCCATTTACAATGAGCAGTTCTTC.

The chain combines TRBV6-5 with TRBJ1-2, with 9 bases aligning to TRBD1. The CDR3 is 14 amino acids. With V trimmed by 5 bases and J by 8 bases, 9 bases remained unmatched. Germline V gene data show CDR1 as MNHEY and CDR2 as SVGAGI. The CDR3 loop is CASSPTGTGIGYTF. The CDR3 region has the DNA TGTGCCAGCAGTCCTACCGGGACAGGGATAGGCTACACCTTC.

This clone came up a few times. The chain uses TRBV11-3 and TRBJ1-2, with 9 bases lining up with TRBD1. In germline, CDR1 is SGHNT, CDR2 YENEEA. This CDR3 comprises 15 residues. With 4 bases clipped from V and 8 bases from J, the junction kept 11 bases outside the gene matches. DNA for the CDR3: TGTGCCAGCAGCTGGCCGGGACAGGGTTTACGGGGCTACACCTTC. The encoded protein is CASSWPGQGLRGYTF.

This clone was recorded a few times. V usage is TRBV29-1 and J usage is TRBJ2-1; tentative D call: TRBD1 (6 bases). The germline gives CDR1 SQVTM, CDR2 ANQGSEA. Trimming removed 6 bases from V and 3 bases from J, with 15 bases in between. The CDR3 has 14 residues. CDR3 in DNA: TGCAGCGTGATTGACAGGACCTACTACAATGAGCAGTTCTTC. Residues: CSVIDRTYYNEQFF.

The chain combines TRBV27 with TRBJ2-7; possible D gene TRBD1, 6 bases. Trimming pared 8 bases from V and 5 bases from J, leaving 25 bases between. The CDR3 runs 16 residues. Per the germline V gene, CDR1 is MNHEY and CDR2 is SMNVEV (reference sequence). CDR3 loop: CASCPGHPRLVNEQYV. In DNA, the CDR3 is TGTGCCAGCTGCCCGGGACACCCGAGGTTGGTCAACGAGCAGTACGTC.

This chain links TRBV30 with TRBJ1-2, with D possibly TRBD1 on 5 matching bases. CDR1 and CDR2 (germline): GTSNPN, SVGIG (reference sequence). This CDR3 has 18 amino acids. V was clipped by 3 bases and J by 4 bases, with 27 bases between them. The CDR3 here is CAWSKLSKGVKGTYGYTF. CDR3 DNA sequence: TGTGCCTGGAGCAAACTATCAAAAGGGGTTAAGGGGACCTATGGCTACACCTTC.

This chain's CDR3 is CASRDHSYEQYF. The CDR3 nucleotides read TGTGCCAGCCGGGACCACTCCTACGAGCAGTACTTC. V is TRBV21-1 and J is TRBJ2-7. TRBV21-1 is reported as a pseudogene. This CDR3 comprises 12 residues.

This clone was counted a few times. This chain joins TRBV28 and TRBJ2-7; 9 nucleotides line up with TRBD2. This CDR3 is built from 14 residues. Germline values: CDR1 MDHEN, CDR2 SYDVKM. V shed 5 bases, J shed 1 base, and the junction held 3 bases outside the gene matches. The CDR3 spells CASSQSGRSYEQYV. The CDR3 DNA reads TGTGCCAGCAGTCAAAGCGGGAGGTCCTACGAGCAGTACGTC.

This clone was counted between two and nine times. This sequence joins TRBV2 and TRBJ2-1, with no clear D. The CDR3 covers 14 residues. In germline, CDR1 is SNHLY, CDR2 FYNNEI. Trimming removed 5 bases at V and 4 bases at J, with 12 bases between. The CDR3 DNA is TGTGCCAGCAGTAGAACCAGACAATACAATGAGCAGTTCTTC. Amino acid sequence: CASSRTRQYNEQFF.

This clone has just a few counts. The CDR3 coding sequence is TGTGCCAGCAGCTTCGGGAGCTCCTACGAGCAGTACTTC. This encodes CASSFGSSYEQYF. The chain employs TRBV11-3 and TRBJ2-7; D may be TRBD2 (6 bases). Between the trimmed V and J ends, which lost 3 bases and 0 bases, there was a span of 6 bases. Germline CDR1 reads SGHNT; CDR2 reads YENEEA. CDR3 size: 13 residues.

Many counts were recorded for this clone. The rearrangement uses TRBV5-1 and TRBJ2-4; tentatively, D is TRBD1 (5 bases). CDR1 is SGHRS and CDR2 is YFSETQ in the germline V gene. CDR3 size: 13 residues. V was clipped by 0 bases and J by 9 bases, with 10 bases between them. In DNA form, the CDR3 reads TGCGCCAGCAGCTTGGACAGGAGAAGCATTCAGTACTTC. This codes for CASSLDRRSIQYF.

This chain links TRBV20-1 with TRBJ2-5; D might be TRBD2 (5 bases). CDR1 DFQATT and CDR2 SNEGSKA come from the germline V gene (reference sequence). The CDR3 sequence is 11 residues long. V lost 6 bases, J lost 8 bases, and 13 bases lay in between. The CDR3 reads CSARAPGTQYF. The CDR3 DNA follows: TGCAGTGCAAGGGCCCCGGGAACCCAGTACTTC.

The gene calls are TRBV7-9 and TRBJ2-1; 8 nucleotides agree with TRBD1. Germline-derived CDR1 and CDR2 are SEHNR and FQNEAQ (reference sequence). The CDR3 is 14 residues long. The V segment lost 1 base and the J segment 5 bases; nucleotides outside the gene matches: 1. The CDR3 DNA is TGTGCCAGCAGCTTAGGACAGGGGAACAATGAGCAGTTCTTC. This codes for CASSLGQGNNEQFF.

Only a few counts were recorded for this clone. The chain is built from TRBV11-2 and TRBJ2-3; TRBD2 might be the D (5 bases). Germline values: CDR1 SGHAT, CDR2 FQNNGV. V lost 4 bases and J 0 bases, leaving 11 bases between the germline ends. This CDR3 is 15 amino acids long. CDR3 nucleotides: TGTGCCAGCAGCTCTGGACGGAGGAGCACAGATACGCAGTATTTT. This gives the protein CASSSGRRSTDTQYF.

V usage is TRBV4-1 and J usage is TRBJ2-4, with 8 positions matching TRBD1. After removal of 3 bases from V and 6 bases from J, the junction contained 7 bases not matched to a gene. The CDR3 is made up of 15 amino acids. The germline V gene has CDR1 MGHRA and CDR2 YSYEKL. The CDR3 spells CASSQPGQGGNIQYF. Written as DNA, the CDR3 is TGCGCCAGCAGCCAGCCCGGACAGGGAGGAAACATTCAGTACTTC.

The V gene is TRBV5-1, the J gene TRBJ2-7, with D possibly being TRBD1 (7 bases). Germline V gives CDR1 SGHRS, CDR2 YFSETQ. This CDR3 comprises 14 residues. V shed 5 bases and J shed 6 bases, with 18 bases lying between them. The CDR3 DNA sequence: TGCGCCAGCAGTCGCCTACCCCAGGGGGGCGAGCAGTACTTC. Protein product: CASSRLPQGGEQYF.

This chain links TRBV5-6 with TRBJ1-5; unclear D gene. CDR1 is SGHDT, CDR2 YYEEEE, per germline. The CDR3 is 17 amino acids. With 2 bases removed from V and 0 bases from J, the gap between germline ends came to 15 bases. The CDR3 loop reads CASSLKSFGISNQPQHF. The CDR3, as DNA: TGTGCCAGCAGCTTAAAGTCCTTCGGAATTAGCAATCAGCCCCAGCATTTT.

Notes on this clone: Different DNA sequences within this sample yield the same CDR3. The chain links TRBV2 to TRBJ2-5, with 7 bases lining up with TRBD1. Germline CDR1 is SNHLY and CDR2 is FYNNEI. This CDR3 has 12 amino acids. V was pared by 6 bases and J by 2 bases, with 0 bases of the junction left unmatched. CDR3: CASRDRQETQYF. CDR3 nucleotide sequence: TGTGCCAGCAGGGACAGGCAAGAGACCCAGTACTTC.

A few counts support this clone. The sample has other DNA sequences that encode this CDR3 too. V is TRBV30 and J is TRBJ2-7; D unresolved. The germline V gene has CDR1 GTSNPN and CDR2 SVGIG (reference sequence). The CDR3 totals 11 residues. The germline V and J ends were trimmed by 0 bases and 5 bases, with 5 bases remaining between them. CDR3 in DNA: TGTGCCTGGAGTGTACGTAACGAGCAGTACTTC. Protein sequence: CAWSVRNEQYF.

The chain combines TRBV29-1 with TRBJ2-3, with TRBD2 identical over 10 bases. The ends lost 3 bases at V and 2 bases at J; junction bases unmatched: 14. Germline V gene lookup returns CDR1 SQVTM and CDR2 ANQGSEA. The CDR3 is 18 residues long. The CDR3 DNA is TGCAGCGTTGAGGTCCTCCGTGAGCGGGGGGGGATCACAGATACGCAGTATTTT. Encoded protein: CSVEVLRERGGITDTQYF.

This clone has only a few counts. CDR3 DNA sequence: TGTGCCAGCAGTGCCGCTACGTTGGGCCCCGAGCAGTACTTC. It encodes CASSAATLGPEQYF. The rearrangement joins TRBV6-5 to TRBJ2-7; no clear D gene. The CDR3 loop spans 14 amino acids. Germline CDR1 is MNHEY and CDR2 is SVGAGI. Trimming cost V 5 bases and J 6 bases, with 17 bases left between them.

J is TRBJ2-5 and V is TRBV5-1; 12 bases are shared with TRBD2. The CDR3 length is 15 residues. CDR1 and CDR2 (germline): SGHRS, YFSETQ. With 4 bases clipped from V and 6 bases from J, the junction kept 7 bases outside the gene matches. CDR3 sequence (DNA): TGCGCCAGCAGCCCGAGACTAGCGGGAGACAAGACCCAGTACTTC. Its translation is CASSPRLAGDKTQYF.

The V gene is TRBV18, the J gene TRBJ2-1, with TRBD2 matching 7 bases. The V segment lost 4 bases and the J segment 13 bases; nucleotides outside the gene matches: 10. The germline CDR1 and CDR2 sequences are KGHSH and LQKENI. The CDR3 has 13 amino acids. The CDR3 sequence is CASSRLADDSQFF. DNA of the CDR3: TGTGCCAGCTCACGACTAGCTGATGATAGCCAGTTCTTC.

V usage is TRBV9 and J usage is TRBJ1-1, with 8 bases matching TRBD1. The CDR3 has 14 amino acids. J gave up 7 bases and V 0 bases, and 5 bases lay outside the gene matches. CDR1 is SGDLS and CDR2 is YYNGEE in the germline V gene. The CDR3 sequence: CASSVVTGGGEAFF. DNA for the CDR3: TGTGCCAGCAGCGTAGTCACAGGGGGTGGTGAAGCTTTCTTT.